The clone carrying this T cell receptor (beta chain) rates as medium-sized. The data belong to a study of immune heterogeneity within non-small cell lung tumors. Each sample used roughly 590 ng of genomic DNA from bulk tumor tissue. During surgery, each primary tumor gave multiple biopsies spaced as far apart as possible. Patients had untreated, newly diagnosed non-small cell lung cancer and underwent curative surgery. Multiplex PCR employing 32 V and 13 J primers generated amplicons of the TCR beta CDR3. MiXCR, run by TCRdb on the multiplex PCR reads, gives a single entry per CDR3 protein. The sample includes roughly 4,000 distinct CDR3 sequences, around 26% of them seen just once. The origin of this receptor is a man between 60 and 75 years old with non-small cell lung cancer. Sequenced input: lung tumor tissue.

The CDR3 nucleotides read TGCAGCGTCCGGAGGCAGGTTCTTAACAATGAGCAGTTCTTC. It translates to CSVRRQVLNNEQFF. V and J are TRBV29-1 and TRBJ2-1; maybe TRBD2 (5 bases). V was shortened by 6 bases and J by 5 bases, with 17 bases between the two germline ends. This CDR3 region has 14 residues. Per germline, CDR1 SQVTM and CDR2 ANQGSEA.